The rows below give T cell receptor beta chains drawn from one sample of a study of T cell repertoires in cytomegalovirus infection. For these TCRs, the target antigens are not known. TCRdb used MiXCR to reprocess the reads, holding one entry per CDR3 protein. The sample shows under 850,000 distinct CDR3 sequences, around a third of them seen only once. The sample here was cultured PBMCs, taken from culture after CMV antigen stimulation. Every receptor here comes from a human donor in good health (CMV status not recorded). Some clones in this sample may be carry-over from other donors' samples. CDR3s include the opening cysteine and the closing phenylalanine or tryptophan. A D gene is named only where the DNA matches it firmly. Size values are once, few and many counts, or a class for expanded clones, and some rows have none.

>14|TRBV7-8|.|TRBJ1-2|.
CASSTLPGHWGYTF
TGTGCCAGCAGTACGCTGCCAGGGCACTGGGGCTACACCTTC
>18|TRBV19|few|TRBJ2-3|.
CASSTSVSMWGITDTQYF
TGTGCCAGTAGTACCTCCGTTAGTATGTGGGGAATTACAGATACGCAGTATTTT
>14|TRBV2|.|TRBJ2-3|.
CASSEFPQGDTQYF
TGTGCCAGCAGTGAATTCCCCCAGGGTGATACGCAGTATTTT
>15|TRBV10-3|few|TRBJ2-1|TRBD2
CAIRALAGGQDEQFF
TGTGCCATCAGAGCACTAGCGGGGGGGCAAGATGAGCAGTTCTTC
>13|TRBV19|few|TRBJ1-2|.
CASSIGHLYGYTF
TGTGCCAGTAGTATCGGGCATCTCTATGGCTACACCTTC
>16|TRBV20-1|few|TRBJ2-5|TRBD2
CSASPLAAGNQETQYF
TGCAGTGCTAGTCCCCTAGCGGCGGGGAATCAAGAGACCCAGTACTTC
>12|TRBV7-9|.|TRBJ2-1|.
CASSTLRNEQFF
TGTGCCAGCAGCACCCTACGCAATGAGCAGTTCTTC
>16|TRBV7-6|few|TRBJ1-3|.
CASSLALGHLGNTIYF
TGTGCCAGCAGCTTAGCGCTGGGACACTTGGGTAACACCATATATTTT
>11|TRBV29-1|few|TRBJ2-2|.
CSVGDPGELFF
TGCAGCGTTGGGGATCCCGGGGAGCTGTTTTTT
>11|TRBV2|.|TRBJ2-5|.
CASREFETQYF
TGTGCCAGCAGGGAGTTTGAGACCCAGTACTTC
>14|TRBV5-4|.|TRBJ2-1|TRBD1
CASSSWDRAGEQFF
TGTGCCAGCAGCTCCTGGGACAGGGCTGGAGAGCAGTTCTTC
>13|TRBV14|once|TRBJ2-5|.
CASTETGSETQYF
TGTGCCAGCACGGAAACGGGGAGTGAGACCCAGTACTTC